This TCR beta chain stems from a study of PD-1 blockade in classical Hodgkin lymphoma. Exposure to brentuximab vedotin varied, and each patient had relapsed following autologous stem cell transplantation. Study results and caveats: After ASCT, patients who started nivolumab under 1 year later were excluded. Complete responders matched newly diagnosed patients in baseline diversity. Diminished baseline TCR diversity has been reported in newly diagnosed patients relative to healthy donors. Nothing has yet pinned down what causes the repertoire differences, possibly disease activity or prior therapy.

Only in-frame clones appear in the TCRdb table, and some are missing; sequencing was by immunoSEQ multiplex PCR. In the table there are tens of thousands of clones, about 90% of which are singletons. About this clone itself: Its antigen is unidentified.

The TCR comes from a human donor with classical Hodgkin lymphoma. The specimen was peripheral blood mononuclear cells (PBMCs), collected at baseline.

The CDR3: CATIRDRGSNEQFF. The DNA of the CDR3 is TGTGCCACCATCCGAGACAGGGGATCCAATGAGCAGTTCTTC. The rearrangement joins TRBV15 to TRBJ2-1; 8 bases match TRBD1. J was trimmed by 6 bases and V by 7 bases; bases with no gene match: 8. The CDR3 is 14 amino acids. Germline CDR1 and CDR2: LNHNV and YYDKDF (reference sequence). Full variable domain (remainder filled in from reference TRBV15 and TRBJ2-1): DAMVIQNPRYQVTQFGKPVTLSCSQTLNHNVMYWYQQKSSQAPKLLFHYYDKDFNNEADTPDNFQSRRPNTSFCFLDIRSPGLGDTAMYLCATIRDRGSNEQFFGPGTRLTVL.